This entry lists 3 T cell receptor beta chains sequenced from one sample in a study of T cell repertoires in cytomegalovirus infection. TCRdb re-called the reads through MiXCR, storing one row per CDR3 protein. The sample includes 380,000 or so distinct CDR3 sequences, just under 35% of them seen just once. No antigen has been identified for these receptors. The input for sequencing was cultured PBMCs, taken from culture after CMV antigen stimulation. These receptors were obtained from a human donor in good health (CMV status not recorded). Some clones in this sample may be carry-over from other donors' samples.

Turning to this clonotype: A much larger clone differs from this one at a single base, so this may be a read error. The V gene is TRBV14, the J gene TRBJ2-3, with 9 bases fitting TRBD2. Trimming at V came to 0 bases and at J to 1 base, leaving 2 bases not matched to a gene. CDR1 is SGHDN, CDR2 FVKESK, per germline. The length of the CDR3 is 16 residues. The CDR3 is CASSQDVAGGTDTQYF. The CDR3 region has the DNA TGTGCCAGCAGCCAAGATGTAGCGGGAGGCACAGATACGCAGTATTTT.

This chain uses TRBV7-2 with TRBJ1-6, with D perhaps TRBD1 (5 bases). Germline-derived CDR1 and CDR2 are SGHTA and FQGNSA. This CDR3 has 15 residues. Trimming stripped 2 bases from V and 9 bases from J, with 14 bases between. Here the CDR3 DNA reads TGTGCCAGCAGCTTATTGGGGGTGGCCCGTTCACCCCTCCACTTT. This gives the protein CASSLLGVARSPLHF.

The chain links TRBV19 to TRBJ1-5, with 9 bases fitting TRBD1. Unmatched junction bases numbered 10, after V lost 8 bases and J lost 5 bases. The CDR3 runs to 15 residues. Germline values: CDR1 LNHDA, CDR2 SQIVND (reference sequence). CDR3 loop: CASFPRQGVDQPQHF. As DNA, the CDR3 is TGTGCCAGTTTCCCCAGACAGGGGGTGGATCAGCCCCAGCATTTT.